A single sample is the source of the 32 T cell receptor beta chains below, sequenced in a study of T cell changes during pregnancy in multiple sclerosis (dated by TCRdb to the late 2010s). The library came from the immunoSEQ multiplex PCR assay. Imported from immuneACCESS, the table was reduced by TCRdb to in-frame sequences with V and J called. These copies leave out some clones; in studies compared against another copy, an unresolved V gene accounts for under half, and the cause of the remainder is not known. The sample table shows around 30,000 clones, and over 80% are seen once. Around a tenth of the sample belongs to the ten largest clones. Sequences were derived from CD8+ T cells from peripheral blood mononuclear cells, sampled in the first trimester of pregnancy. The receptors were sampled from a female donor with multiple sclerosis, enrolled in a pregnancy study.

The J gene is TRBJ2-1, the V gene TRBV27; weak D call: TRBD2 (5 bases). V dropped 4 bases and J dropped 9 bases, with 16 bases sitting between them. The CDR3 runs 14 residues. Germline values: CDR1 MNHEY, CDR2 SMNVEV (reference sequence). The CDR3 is CASSSLGGEGEQFF. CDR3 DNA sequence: TGTGCCAGCAGTTCGCTAGGAGGAGAGGGTGAGCAGTTCTTC.

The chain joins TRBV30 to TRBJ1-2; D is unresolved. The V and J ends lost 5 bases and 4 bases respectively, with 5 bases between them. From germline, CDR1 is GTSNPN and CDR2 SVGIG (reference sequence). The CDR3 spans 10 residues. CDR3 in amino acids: CAWRFYGYTF. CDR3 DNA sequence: TGTGCCTGGCGGTTCTATGGCTACACCTTC. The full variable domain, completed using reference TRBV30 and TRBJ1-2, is SQTIHQWPATLVQPVGSPLSLECTVEGTSNPNLYWYRQAAGRGLQLLFYSVGIGQISSEVPQNLSASRPQDRQFILSSKKLLLSDSGFYLCAWRFYGYTFGSGTRLTVV.

In DNA, the CDR3 is TGTGCCAGCAGCTACACGACAGGTAGCAATCAGCCCCAGCATTTT. This encodes CASSYTTGSNQPQHF. The gene calls are TRBV6-5 and TRBJ1-5, with TRBD1 as a possible D gene (6 bases). Trimming left V 6 bases short and J 0 bases short, with 12 bases between. Germline loops: CDR1 MNHEY, CDR2 SVGAGI. The CDR3 consists of 15 residues.

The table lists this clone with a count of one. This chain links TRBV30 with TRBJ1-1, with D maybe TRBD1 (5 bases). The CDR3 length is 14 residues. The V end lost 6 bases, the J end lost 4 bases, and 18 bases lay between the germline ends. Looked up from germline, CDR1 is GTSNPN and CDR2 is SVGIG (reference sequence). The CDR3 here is CACHTGVGVTEAFF. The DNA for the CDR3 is TGTGCCTGTCATACGGGGGTAGGGGTCACTGAAGCTTTCTTT.

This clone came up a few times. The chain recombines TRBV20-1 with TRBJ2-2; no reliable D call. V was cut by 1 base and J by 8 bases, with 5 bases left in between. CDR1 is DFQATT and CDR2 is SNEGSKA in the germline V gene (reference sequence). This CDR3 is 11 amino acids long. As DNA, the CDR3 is TGCAGTGCTAGAGGCGAAGGGGAGCTGTTTTTT. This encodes CSARGEGELFF.

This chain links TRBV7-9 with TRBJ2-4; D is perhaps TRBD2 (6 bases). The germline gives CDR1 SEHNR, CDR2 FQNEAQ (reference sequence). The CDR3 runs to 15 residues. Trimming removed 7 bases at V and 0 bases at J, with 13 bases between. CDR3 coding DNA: TGTGCCAGCACCCGACTAGACCTAGCCAAAAACATTCAGTACTTC. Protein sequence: CASTRLDLAKNIQYF.

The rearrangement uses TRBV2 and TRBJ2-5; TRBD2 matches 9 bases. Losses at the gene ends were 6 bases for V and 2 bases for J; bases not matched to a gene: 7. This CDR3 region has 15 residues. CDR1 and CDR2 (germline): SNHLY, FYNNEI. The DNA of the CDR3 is TGTGCCAGCAGGGCGGCTAGCGGGGATCAAGAGACCCAGTACTTC. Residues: CASRAASGDQETQYF.

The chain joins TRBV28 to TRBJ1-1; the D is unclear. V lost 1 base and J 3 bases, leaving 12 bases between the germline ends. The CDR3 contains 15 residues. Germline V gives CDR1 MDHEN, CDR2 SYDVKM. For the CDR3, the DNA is TGTGCCAGCAGTTTATATCCCCGGGTAGACACTGAAGCTTTCTTT. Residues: CASSLYPRVDTEAFF.

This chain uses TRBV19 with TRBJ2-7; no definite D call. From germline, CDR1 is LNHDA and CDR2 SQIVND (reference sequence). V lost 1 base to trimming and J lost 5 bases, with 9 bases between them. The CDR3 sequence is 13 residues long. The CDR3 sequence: CASSIGSADEQYF. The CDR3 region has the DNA TGTGCCAGTAGTATAGGTTCTGCGGACGAGCAGTACTTC.

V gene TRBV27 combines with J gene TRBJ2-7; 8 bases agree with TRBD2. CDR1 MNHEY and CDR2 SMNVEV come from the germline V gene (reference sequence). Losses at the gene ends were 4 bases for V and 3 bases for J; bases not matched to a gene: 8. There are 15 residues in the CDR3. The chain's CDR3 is CASSSLTSGYYEQYF. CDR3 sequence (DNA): TGTGCCAGCAGTTCCCTCACTAGCGGTTACTACGAGCAGTACTTC.

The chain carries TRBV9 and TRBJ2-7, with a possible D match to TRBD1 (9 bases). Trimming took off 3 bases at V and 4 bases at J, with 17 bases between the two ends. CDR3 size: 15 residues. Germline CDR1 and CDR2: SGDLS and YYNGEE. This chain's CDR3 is CASSAGGGQGYEQYF. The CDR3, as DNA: TGTGCCAGCAGCGCCGGGGGGGGACAGGGTTACGAGCAGTACTTC.

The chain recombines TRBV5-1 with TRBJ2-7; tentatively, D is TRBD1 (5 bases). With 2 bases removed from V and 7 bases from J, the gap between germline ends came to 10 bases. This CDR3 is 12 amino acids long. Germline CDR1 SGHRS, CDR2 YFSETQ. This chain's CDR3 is CASSFIGVEQYF. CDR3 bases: TGCGCCAGCAGCTTTATAGGGGTTGAGCAGTACTTC.

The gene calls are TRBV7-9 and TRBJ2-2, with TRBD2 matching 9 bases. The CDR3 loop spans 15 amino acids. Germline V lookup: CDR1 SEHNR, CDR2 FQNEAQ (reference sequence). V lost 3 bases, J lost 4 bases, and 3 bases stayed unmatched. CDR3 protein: CASSFAGGGTGELFF. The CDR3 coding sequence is TGTGCCAGCAGCTTTGCGGGAGGGGGCACCGGGGAGCTGTTTTTT.

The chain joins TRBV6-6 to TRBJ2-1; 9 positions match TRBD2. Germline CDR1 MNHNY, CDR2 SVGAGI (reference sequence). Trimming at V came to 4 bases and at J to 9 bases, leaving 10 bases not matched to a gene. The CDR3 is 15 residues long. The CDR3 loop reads CASSSAGGPEGEQFF. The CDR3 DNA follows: TGTGCCAGCAGTTCCGCGGGGGGGCCTGAGGGTGAGCAGTTCTTC.

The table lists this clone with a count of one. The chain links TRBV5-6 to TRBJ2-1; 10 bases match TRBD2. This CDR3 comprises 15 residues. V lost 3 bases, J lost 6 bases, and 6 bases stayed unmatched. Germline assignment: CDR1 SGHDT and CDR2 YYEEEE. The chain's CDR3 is CASSWSGGAFNEQFF. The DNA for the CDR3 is TGTGCCAGCAGCTGGAGCGGGGGGGCCTTCAATGAGCAGTTCTTC.

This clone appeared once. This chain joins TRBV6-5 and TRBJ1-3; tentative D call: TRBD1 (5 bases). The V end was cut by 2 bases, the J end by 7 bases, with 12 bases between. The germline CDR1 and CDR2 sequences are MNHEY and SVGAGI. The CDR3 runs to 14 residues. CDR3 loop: CASSYAEGVNTIYF. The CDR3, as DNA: TGTGCCAGCAGTTACGCTGAAGGGGTCAACACCATATATTTT.

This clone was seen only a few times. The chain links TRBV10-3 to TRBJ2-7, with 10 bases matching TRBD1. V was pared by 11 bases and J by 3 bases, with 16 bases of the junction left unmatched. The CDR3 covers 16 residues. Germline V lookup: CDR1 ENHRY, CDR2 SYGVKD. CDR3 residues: CAAGRARTGGGYEQYF. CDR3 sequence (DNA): TGTGCCGCGGGAAGGGCCCGGACAGGGGGGGGCTACGAGCAGTACTTC.

The chain's CDR3 is CASSYRGGSMNTEAFF. As DNA, the CDR3 is TGTGCCAGCAGCTACAGGGGGGGTTCTATGAACACTGAAGCTTTCTTT. The chain couples TRBV6-5 to TRBJ1-1; 8 nucleotides match TRBD1. V gave up 6 bases and J gave up 0 bases; unmatched junction bases: 9. Germline values: CDR1 MNHEY, CDR2 SVGAGI. This CDR3 comprises 16 residues.

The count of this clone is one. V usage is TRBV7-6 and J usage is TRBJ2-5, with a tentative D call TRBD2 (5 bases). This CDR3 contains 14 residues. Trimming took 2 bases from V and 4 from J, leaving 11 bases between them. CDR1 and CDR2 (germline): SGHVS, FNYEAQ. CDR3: CASSLLAPGETQYF. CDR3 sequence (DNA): TGTGCCAGCAGCTTATTAGCGCCAGGAGAGACCCAGTACTTC.

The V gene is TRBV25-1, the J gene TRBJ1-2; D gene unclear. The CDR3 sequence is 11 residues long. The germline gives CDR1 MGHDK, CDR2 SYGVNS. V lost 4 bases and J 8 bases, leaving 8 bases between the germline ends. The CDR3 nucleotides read TGTGCCAGCAGTGTGGTGGGCGGCTACACCTTC. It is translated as CASSVVGGYTF.

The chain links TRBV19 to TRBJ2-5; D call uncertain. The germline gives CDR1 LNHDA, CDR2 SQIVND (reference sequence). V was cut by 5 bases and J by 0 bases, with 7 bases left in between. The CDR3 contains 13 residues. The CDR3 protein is CASSWRHQETQYF. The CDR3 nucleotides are TGTGCCAGTAGTTGGAGACACCAAGAGACCCAGTACTTC.

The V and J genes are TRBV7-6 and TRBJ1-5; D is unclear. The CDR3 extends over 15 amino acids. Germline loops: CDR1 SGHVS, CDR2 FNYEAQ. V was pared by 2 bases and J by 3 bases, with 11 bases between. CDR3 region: CASSLLAGHNQPQHF. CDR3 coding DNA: TGTGCCAGCAGCTTACTCGCCGGTCACAATCAGCCCCAGCATTTT. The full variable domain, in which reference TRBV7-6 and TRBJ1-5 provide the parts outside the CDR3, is GAGVSQSPRYKVTKRGQDVALRCDPISGHVSLYWYRQALGQGPEFLTYFNYEAQQDKSGLPNDRFSAERPEGSISTLTIQRTEQRDSAMYRCASSLLAGHNQPQHFGDGTRLSIL.

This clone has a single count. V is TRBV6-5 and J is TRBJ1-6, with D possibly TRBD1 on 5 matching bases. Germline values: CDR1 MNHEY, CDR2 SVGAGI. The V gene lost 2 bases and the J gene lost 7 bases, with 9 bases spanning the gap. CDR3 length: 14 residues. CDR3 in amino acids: CASSYRGNNSPLHF. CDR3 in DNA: TGTGCCAGCAGTTACAGGGGAAACAATTCACCCCTCCACTTT.

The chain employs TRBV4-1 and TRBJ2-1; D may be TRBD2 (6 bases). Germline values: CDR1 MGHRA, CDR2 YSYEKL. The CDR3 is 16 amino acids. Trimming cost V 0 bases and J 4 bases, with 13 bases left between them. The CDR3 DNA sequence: TGCGCCAGCAGCCAAGAAGGAGGGTCGGTATACAATGAGCAGTTCTTC. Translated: CASSQEGGSVYNEQFF.

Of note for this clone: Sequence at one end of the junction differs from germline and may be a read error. The CDR3 spells CASSAGYGQYF. The CDR3, as DNA: TGCGCCAGCAGCGCAGGCTACGGGCAGTACTTC. The V and J genes are TRBV5-1 and TRBJ2-7; D is unresolved. The germline CDR1 and CDR2 sequences are SGHRS and YFSETQ. The CDR3 extends over 11 amino acids.

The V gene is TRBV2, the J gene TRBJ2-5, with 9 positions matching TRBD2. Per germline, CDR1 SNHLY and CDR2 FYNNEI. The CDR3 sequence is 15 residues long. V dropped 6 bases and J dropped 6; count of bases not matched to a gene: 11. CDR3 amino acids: CASRGSGGQEKTQYF. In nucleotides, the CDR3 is TGTGCCAGCAGGGGTAGCGGGGGACAAGAGAAGACCCAGTACTTC.

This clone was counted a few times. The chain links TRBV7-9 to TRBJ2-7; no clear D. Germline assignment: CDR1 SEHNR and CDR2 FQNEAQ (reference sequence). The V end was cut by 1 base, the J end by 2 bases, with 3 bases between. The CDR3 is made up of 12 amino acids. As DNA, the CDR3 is TGTGCCAGCAGCTTAGTCGCCTACGAGCAGTACTTC. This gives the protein CASSLVAYEQYF.

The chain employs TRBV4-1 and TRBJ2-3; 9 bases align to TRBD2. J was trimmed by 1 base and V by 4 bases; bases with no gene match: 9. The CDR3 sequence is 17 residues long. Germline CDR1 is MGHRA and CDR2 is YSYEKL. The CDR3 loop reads CASSLGWRGGRTDTQYF. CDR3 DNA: TGCGCCAGCAGCCTGGGATGGCGGGGGGGGCGCACAGATACGCAGTATTTT.

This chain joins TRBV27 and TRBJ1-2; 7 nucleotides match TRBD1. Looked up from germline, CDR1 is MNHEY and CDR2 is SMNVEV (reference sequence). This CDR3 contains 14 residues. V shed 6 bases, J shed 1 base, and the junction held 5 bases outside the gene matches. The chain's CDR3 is CASSPQGSNYGYTF. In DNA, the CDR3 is TGTGCCAGCAGCCCACAGGGGAGTAACTATGGCTACACCTTC.

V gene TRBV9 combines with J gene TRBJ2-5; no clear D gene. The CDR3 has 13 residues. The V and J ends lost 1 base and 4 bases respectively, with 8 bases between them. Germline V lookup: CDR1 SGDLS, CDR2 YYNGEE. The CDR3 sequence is CASSVWAGETQYF. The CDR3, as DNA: TGTGCCAGCAGCGTATGGGCTGGAGAGACCCAGTACTTC.

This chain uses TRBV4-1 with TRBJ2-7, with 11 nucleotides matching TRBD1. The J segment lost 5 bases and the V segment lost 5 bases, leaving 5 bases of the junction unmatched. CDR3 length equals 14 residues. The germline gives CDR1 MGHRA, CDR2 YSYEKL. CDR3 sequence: CASSSDRGLDEQYF. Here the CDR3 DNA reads TGCGCCAGCAGCTCGGACAGGGGGCTAGACGAGCAGTACTTC.

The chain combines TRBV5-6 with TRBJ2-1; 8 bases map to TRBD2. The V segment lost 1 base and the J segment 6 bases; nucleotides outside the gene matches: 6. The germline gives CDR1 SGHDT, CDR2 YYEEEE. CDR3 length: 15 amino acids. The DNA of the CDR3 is TGTGCCAGCAGCTTGATACGGGGGGGCCCCAATGAGCAGTTCTTC. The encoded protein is CASSLIRGGPNEQFF.